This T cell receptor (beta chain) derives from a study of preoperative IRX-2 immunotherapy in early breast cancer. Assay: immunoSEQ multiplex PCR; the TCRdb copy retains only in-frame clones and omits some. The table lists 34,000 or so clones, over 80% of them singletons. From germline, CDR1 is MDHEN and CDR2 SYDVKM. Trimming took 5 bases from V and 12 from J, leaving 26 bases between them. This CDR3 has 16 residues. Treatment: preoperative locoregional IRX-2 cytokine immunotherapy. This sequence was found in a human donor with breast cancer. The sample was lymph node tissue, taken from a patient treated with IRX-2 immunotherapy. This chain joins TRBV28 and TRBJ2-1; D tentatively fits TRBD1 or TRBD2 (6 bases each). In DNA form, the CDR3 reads TGTGCCAGCAGTACCAACCATGTGGGGGGCCGATCTGGGCAGTTCTTC. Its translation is CASSTNHVGGRSGQFF.